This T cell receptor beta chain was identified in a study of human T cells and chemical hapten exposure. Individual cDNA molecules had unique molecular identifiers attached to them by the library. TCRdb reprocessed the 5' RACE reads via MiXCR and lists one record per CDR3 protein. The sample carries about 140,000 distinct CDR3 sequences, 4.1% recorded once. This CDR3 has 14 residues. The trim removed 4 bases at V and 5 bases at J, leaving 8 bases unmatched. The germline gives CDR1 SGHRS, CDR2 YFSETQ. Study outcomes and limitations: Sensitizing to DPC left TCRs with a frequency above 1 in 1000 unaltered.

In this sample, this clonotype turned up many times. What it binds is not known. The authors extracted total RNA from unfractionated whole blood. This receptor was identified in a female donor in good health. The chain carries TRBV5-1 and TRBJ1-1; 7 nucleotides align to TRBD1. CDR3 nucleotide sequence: TGCGCCAGCAGCCTACAGGGGAGGGAAACTGAAGCTTTCTTT. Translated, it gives CASSLQGRETEAFF.